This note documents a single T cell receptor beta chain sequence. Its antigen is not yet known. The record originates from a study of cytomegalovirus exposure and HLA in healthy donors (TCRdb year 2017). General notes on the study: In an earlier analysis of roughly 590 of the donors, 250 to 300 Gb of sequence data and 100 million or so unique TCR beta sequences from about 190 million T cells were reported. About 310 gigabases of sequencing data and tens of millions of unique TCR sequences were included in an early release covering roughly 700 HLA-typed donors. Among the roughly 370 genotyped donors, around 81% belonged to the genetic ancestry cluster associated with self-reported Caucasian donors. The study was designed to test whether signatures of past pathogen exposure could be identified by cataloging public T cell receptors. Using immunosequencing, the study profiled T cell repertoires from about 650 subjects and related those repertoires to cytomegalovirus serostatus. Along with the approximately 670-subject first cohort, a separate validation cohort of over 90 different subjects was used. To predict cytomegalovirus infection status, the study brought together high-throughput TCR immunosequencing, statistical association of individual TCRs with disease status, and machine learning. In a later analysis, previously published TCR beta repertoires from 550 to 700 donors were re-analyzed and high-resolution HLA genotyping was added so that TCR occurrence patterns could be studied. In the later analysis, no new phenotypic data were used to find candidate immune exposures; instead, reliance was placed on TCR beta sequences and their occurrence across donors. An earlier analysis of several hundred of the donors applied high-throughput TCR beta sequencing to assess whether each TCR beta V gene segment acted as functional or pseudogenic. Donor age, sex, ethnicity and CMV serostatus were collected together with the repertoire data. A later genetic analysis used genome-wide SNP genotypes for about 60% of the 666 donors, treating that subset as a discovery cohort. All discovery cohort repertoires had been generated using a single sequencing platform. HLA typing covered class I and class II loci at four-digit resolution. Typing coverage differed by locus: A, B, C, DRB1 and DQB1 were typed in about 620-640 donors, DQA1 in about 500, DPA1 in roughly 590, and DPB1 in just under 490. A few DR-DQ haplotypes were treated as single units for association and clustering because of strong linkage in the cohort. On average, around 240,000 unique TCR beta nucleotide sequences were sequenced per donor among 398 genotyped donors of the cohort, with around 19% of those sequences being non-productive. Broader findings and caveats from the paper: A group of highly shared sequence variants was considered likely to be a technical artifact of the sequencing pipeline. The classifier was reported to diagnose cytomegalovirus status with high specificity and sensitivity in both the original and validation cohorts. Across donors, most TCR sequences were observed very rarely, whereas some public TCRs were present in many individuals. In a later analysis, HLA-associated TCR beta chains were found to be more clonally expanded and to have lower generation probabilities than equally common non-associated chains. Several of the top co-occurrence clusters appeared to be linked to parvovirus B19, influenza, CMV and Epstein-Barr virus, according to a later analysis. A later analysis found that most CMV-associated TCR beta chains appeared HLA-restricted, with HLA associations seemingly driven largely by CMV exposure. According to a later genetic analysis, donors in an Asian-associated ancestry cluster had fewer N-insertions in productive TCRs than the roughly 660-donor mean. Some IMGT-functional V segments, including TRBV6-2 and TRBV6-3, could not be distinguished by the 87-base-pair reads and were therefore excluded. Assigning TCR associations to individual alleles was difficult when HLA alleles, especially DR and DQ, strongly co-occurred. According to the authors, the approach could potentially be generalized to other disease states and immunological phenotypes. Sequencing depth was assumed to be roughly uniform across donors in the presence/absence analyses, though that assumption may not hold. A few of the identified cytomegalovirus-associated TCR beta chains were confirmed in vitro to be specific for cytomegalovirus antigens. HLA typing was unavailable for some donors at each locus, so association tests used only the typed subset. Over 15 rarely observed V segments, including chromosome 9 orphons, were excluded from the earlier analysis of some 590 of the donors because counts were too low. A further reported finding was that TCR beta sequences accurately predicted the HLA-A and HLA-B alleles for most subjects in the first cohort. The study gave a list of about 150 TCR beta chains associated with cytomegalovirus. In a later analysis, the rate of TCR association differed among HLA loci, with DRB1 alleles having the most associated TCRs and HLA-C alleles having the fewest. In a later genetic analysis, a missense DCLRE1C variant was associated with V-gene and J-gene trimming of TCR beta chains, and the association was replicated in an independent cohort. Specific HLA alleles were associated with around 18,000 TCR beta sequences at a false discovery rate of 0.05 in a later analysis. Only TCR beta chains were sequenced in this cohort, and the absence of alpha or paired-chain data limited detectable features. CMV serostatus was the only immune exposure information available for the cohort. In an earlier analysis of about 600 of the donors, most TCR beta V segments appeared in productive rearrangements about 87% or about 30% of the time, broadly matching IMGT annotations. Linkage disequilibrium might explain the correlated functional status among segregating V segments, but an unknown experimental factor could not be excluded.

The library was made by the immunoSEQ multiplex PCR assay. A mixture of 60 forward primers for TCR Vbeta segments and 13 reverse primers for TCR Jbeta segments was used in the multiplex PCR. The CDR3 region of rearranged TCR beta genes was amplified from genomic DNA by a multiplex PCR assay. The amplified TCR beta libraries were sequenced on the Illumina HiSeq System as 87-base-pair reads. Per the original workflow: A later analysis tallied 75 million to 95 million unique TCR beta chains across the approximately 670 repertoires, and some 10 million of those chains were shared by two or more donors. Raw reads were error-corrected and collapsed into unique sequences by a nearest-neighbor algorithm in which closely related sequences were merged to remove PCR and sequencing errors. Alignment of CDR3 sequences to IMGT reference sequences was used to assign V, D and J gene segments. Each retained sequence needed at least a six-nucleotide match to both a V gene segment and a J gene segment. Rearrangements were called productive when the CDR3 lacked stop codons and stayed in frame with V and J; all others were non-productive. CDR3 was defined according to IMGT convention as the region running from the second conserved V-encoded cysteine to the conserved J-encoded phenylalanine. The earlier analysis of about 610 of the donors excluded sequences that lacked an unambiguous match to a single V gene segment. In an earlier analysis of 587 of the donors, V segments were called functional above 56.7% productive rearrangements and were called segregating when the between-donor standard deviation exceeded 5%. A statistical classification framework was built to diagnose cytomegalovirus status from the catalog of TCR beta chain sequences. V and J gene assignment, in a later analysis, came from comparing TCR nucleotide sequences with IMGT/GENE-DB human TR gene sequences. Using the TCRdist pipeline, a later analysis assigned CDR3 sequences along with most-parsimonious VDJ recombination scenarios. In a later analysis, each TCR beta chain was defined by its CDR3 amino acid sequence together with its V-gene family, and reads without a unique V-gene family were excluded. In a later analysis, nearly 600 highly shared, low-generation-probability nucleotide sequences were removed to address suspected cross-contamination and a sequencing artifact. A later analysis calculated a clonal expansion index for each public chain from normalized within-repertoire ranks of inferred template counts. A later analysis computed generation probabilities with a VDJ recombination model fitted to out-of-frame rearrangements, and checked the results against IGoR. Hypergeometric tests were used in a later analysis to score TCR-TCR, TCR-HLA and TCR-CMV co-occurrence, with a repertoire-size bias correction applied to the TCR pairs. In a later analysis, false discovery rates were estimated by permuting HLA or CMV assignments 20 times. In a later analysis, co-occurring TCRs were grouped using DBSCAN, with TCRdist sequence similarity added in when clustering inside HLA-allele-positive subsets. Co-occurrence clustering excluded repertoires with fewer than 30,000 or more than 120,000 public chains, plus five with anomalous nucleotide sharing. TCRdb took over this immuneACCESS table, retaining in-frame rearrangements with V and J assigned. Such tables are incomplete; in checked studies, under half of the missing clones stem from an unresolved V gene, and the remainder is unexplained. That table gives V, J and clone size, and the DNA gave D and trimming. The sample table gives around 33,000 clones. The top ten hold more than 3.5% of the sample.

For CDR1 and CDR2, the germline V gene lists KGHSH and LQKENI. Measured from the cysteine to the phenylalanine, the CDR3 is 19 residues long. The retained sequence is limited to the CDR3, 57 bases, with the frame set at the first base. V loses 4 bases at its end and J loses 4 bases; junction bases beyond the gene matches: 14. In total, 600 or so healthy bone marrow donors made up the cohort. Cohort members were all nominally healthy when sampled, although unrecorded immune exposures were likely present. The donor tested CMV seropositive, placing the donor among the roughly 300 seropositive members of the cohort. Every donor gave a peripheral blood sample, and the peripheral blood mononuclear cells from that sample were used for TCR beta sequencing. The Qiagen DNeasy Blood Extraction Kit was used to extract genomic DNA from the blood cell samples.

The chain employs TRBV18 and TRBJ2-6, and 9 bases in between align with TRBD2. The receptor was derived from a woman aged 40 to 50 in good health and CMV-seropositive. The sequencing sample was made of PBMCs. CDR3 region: CASSLKPGSGSSGANVLTF. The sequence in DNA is TGTGCCAGCTCACTCAAGCCAGGTAGCGGGAGCTCCGGGGCCAACGTCCTGACTTTC.